Described below is a single T cell receptor beta chain sequence and its context. Antigen: not known. The sorted Tregs were CD4+CD25+CD127-/low cells. CDR3 length: 13 amino acids. V gave up 3 bases and J gave up 4 bases; unmatched junction bases: 2. CDR1 is SQVTM and CDR2 is ANQGSEA in the germline V gene. Notes on the study in general: Whole repertoires were not studied in the larger cohort, only one V-J beta rearrangement.

After constant-region reverse-primer amplification, full-length variable regions underwent semi-nested PCR with Nested Universal Primer A. MiXCR was run by TCRdb on the 5' RACE reads, yielding one entry per CDR3 protein. The data contain several thousand distinct CDR3 sequences, about half of them seen just once; the ten biggest clones take up roughly 3%. The source material was Tregs sorted from a lymph node. This TCR was sampled from a female donor with breast cancer. The V call is TRBV29-1, the J call TRBJ2-3; 9 nucleotides match TRBD2. The CDR3 loop is CSVEGLAADTQYF. The CDR3 nucleotides read TGCAGCGTTGAGGGACTAGCAGCAGATACGCAGTATTTT.